The following is a TCR beta chain sequence with its context. What it binds is not known. This record belongs to a study of shared clonotypes between healthy human individuals. Findings of the study overall: Naive subsets typically showed greater estimated richness than memory subsets.

In germline, CDR1 is MRHNA, CDR2 SNTAGT. The CDR3 runs 12 residues. V was pared by 2 bases and J by 2 bases, with 2 bases between. Assay used: immunoSEQ multiplex PCR; TCRdb lists only in-frame clones, some missing. This sample yields around 2.5 million clones, of which under 95% are seen a single time; about 0.38% belongs to the top ten. This chain joins TRBV6-4 and TRBJ2-3; no definite D call. Sequencing was done on a sample of naive CD4+ T cells from PBMCs. Subset here: CD45RA+ positively selected. This clonotype originated in a man between 18 and 35 years old in good health. Some clones in this sample may be carry-over from other donors' samples. The chain's CDR3 is CASSDHTDTQYF. The CDR3 DNA sequence: TGTGCCAGCAGTGACCACACAGATACGCAGTATTTT.